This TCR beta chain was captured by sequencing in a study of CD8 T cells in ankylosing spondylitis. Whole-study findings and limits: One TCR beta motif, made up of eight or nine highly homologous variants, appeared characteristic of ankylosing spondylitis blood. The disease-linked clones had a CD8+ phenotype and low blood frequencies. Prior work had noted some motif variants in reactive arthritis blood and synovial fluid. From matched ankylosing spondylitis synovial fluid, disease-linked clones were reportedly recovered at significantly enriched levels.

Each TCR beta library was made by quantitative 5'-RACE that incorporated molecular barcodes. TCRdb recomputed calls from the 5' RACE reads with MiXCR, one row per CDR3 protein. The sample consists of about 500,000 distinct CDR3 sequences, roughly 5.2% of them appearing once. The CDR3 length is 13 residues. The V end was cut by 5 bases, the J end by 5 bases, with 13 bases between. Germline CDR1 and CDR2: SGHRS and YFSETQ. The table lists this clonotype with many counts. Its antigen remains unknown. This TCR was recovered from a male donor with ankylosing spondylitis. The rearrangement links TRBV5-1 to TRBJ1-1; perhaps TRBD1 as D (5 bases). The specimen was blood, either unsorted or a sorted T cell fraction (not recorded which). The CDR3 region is CASRATRGTEAFF. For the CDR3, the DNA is TGCGCCAGCAGGGCAACTAGGGGAACTGAAGCTTTCTTT.